This TCR beta chain came from a study of blood T cell repertoires in COVID-19. Overall study context: The United States, Italy and Spain supplied acute and convalescent COVID-19 samples. Nucleic acid was either cDNA or gDNA, and it came from T cells, B-cell-depleted T cells, or PBMCs.

In the original processing: Amplification with reference gene primers provided the estimates of nucleated cell counts. This table comes from immunoSEQ multiplex PCR, and its TCRdb copy is limited to in-frame clones, with some not included. The DNA gave D and trimming, while V, J and clone size come from that table. Counted here are 160,000 or so clones, roughly 87% occurring once; the ten biggest clones make up around 1.6%. Germline assignment: CDR1 KGHDR and CDR2 SFDVKD. V shed 4 bases and J 6 bases; nucleotides not matched to a gene: 5. This CDR3 spans 15 amino acids. The TCR sequence derives from a woman aged 45-65 years with acute or convalescent COVID-19. V is TRBV24-1 and J is TRBJ1-2, with 12 positions matching TRBD1. Sequencing was performed on peripheral blood. The CDR3 loop is CATSDRGQGADGYTF. The CDR3 DNA reads TGTGCCACCAGTGACCGGGGACAGGGGGCGGATGGCTACACCTTC.